The rows below give T cell receptor beta chains drawn from one sample of a study of CD8 T cells in Susac syndrome. TCRdb re-analysed the immunoSEQ multiplex PCR reads in MiXCR, keeping a single row per CDR3 protein. In the table there are 200,000 to 300,000 distinct CDR3 sequences, 90% to 96% of which are singletons. Sequences were obtained from CD4+ T cells from PBMCs. The receptors were gathered from a human donor with Susac syndrome. Both conserved end residues are part of each CDR3. A D gene is named only where the DNA matches it firmly. Part of the rows lack a size; the others show once, few, many or a class for expanded clones.

TRBV9	-	-	TRBJ2-7	TGTGCCAGCAGCCGAGAAGCGGGTGTTTACGAGCAGTACTTC	CASSREAGVYEQYF
TRBV21-1	-	-	TRBJ1-1	TGTGCCAGCTTATCTGAAGCTTTCTTT	CASLSEAFF
TRBV24-1	-	once	TRBJ1-3	TGTGCCACCGGGACTCTCTCTGGAAACACCATATATTTT	CATGTLSGNTIYF
TRBV4-1	-	-	TRBJ1-5	TGCGCCAGCAGCCAAGCGCCTCCCGGACAGTCCAATCAGCCCCAGCATTTT	CASSQAPPGQSNQPQHF
TRBV3-1	-	once	TRBJ2-3	TGTGCCAGCAGCCACCAGGGGCAAGATACGCAGTATTTT	CASSHQGQDTQYF
TRBV29-1	TRBD1	-	TRBJ1-2	TGCAGCGCTGGACAGGGGGCCTTCCAAGGGTATGGCTACACCTTC	CSAGQGAFQGYGYTF
TRBV4-1	-	-	TRBJ1-1	TGCGCCAGCAGCCAACCCCGTGGACATTTGGGGAACACTGAAGCTTTCTTT	CASSQPRGHLGNTEAFF
TRBV18	TRBD2	-	TRBJ2-5	TGTGCCAGCTCACCACCAACCGGGCGGGAGACGGAGACCCAGTACTTC	CASSPPTGRETETQYF
TRBV4-1	TRBD2	-	TRBJ2-7	TGCGCCAGCAGCCAAGACGCCTTTGGGACTAGCGGGAGCTACGAGCAGTACTTC	CASSQDAFGTSGSYEQYF
TRBV20-1	TRBD2	-	TRBJ2-7	TGCAGTGCTTTGTTAGGGACTACCTACGAGCAGTACTTC	CSALLGTTYEQYF
TRBV18	TRBD1	-	TRBJ1-4	TGTGCCAGCTCAGCGGGACAGGGGGATGAAAAACTGTTTTTT	CASSAGQGDEKLFF
TRBV29-1	-	-	TRBJ1-1	TGCAGCGTTGTCTCTGGGGCTGGGGGCACTGAAGCTTTCTTT	CSVVSGAGGTEAFF
TRBV11-1	-	-	TRBJ2-1	TGTGCCAGCAGCCCCCGGGGGTCCGAAGGAAGTGAGCAGTTCTTC	CASSPRGSEGSEQFF
TRBV9	-	-	TRBJ1-2	TGTGCCAGCAGCGTAGCTGGGACCATGGCTGGCTACACCTTC	CASSVAGTMAGYTF
TRBV20-1	TRBD2	-	TRBJ2-1	TGCTGTGGCGGGAGATCCGACAATGAGCAGTTCTTC	CCGGRSDNEQFF
TRBV27	TRBD1	-	TRBJ1-1	TGTGCCAGCAGTTTATCGGAAGACAGGGTTTGGACTGAAGCTTTCTTT	CASSLSEDRVWTEAFF
TRBV20-1	-	-	TRBJ1-2	TGCAGTGCTAGTTTACAGGGATATGGCTACACCTTC	CSASLQGYGYTF
TRBV15	TRBD2	-	TRBJ2-3	TGTGCCACCAGCAGAGGGACTAGCGGGAAAGGAGATACGCAGTATTTT	CATSRGTSGKGDTQYF
TRBV7-9	-	once	TRBJ2-1	TGTGCCAGCAGCCTCCGCGGCGTCCCGAGCTCCTACAATGAGCAGTTCTTC	CASSLRGVPSSYNEQFF
TRBV15	TRBD1	-	TRBJ2-4	TGTGCCACCAGCAAGGGGGACAGAACCTTAGCCAAAAACATTCAGTACTTC	CATSKGDRTLAKNIQYF
TRBV6-5	TRBD2	-	TRBJ2-1	TGTGCCAGCAGCCGTCGGGGACTAGCAGACAATGAGCAGTTCTTC	CASSRRGLADNEQFF
TRBV24-1	TRBD1	-	TRBJ1-5	TGTGCCACCAGTGATGGGCCAGGGGGGCAGCCCCAGCATTTT	CATSDGPGGQPQHF
TRBV5-1	-	-	TRBJ1-4	TGCGCCAGCAGCTTGGATTTTGCAGGGCTAAATGAAAAACTGTTTTTT	CASSLDFAGLNEKLFF
TRBV30	-	-	TRBJ1-2	TGTGCCTGGAGTGTTGGCCGGGACTATGGCTACACCTTC	CAWSVGRDYGYTF
TRBV20-1	-	once	TRBJ1-2	TGCAGTGCTAGAGTGCTGGCTAACTATGGCTACACCTTC	CSARVLANYGYTF
TRBV29-1	TRBD1	-	TRBJ1-2	TGCAGCGTTGAAGATCCACAGGGGGTCTCGGGTAACTATGGCTACACCTTC	CSVEDPQGVSGNYGYTF
TRBV23-1	TRBD1	-	TRBJ1-1	TGCGCCATCTGGGTCTTGGGACAGGGGGCGGTTGAAGCTTTCTTT	CAIWVLGQGAVEAFF
TRBV28	-	-	TRBJ1-2	TGTGCCAGCAGTTCGGACCAATATGGCTACACCTTC	CASSSDQYGYTF
TRBV5-8	-	-	TRBJ1-5	TGTGCCAGCAGCTTGGGGACGGCACCCATCGCGGATCAGCCCCAGCATTTT	CASSLGTAPIADQPQHF